This TCR beta chain is from a study of cytomegalovirus exposure and HLA in healthy donors. 13 Jbeta primers and 60 Vbeta primers were used for the PCR. The data were produced by immunoSEQ multiplex PCR, yet TCRdb's version contains in-frame clones alone and is incomplete. Here the sample spans 110,000 to 150,000 clones, around two thirds being singletons. This clone was observed once. Trimming left V 7 bases short and J 1 base short, with 11 bases between. Germline V CDR1 and CDR2: SGHRS, YFSETQ. This CDR3 has 14 residues. This chain joins TRBV5-1 and TRBJ2-2, with a weak D call TRBD1 (6 bases). Sequencing was carried out using PBMCs. The TCR comes from a woman aged 60-70 years in good health and CMV-seropositive. CDR3 in DNA: TGCGCCAGCGACCCGACAGGGAACACCGGGGAGCTGTTTTTT. This encodes CASDPTGNTGELFF.